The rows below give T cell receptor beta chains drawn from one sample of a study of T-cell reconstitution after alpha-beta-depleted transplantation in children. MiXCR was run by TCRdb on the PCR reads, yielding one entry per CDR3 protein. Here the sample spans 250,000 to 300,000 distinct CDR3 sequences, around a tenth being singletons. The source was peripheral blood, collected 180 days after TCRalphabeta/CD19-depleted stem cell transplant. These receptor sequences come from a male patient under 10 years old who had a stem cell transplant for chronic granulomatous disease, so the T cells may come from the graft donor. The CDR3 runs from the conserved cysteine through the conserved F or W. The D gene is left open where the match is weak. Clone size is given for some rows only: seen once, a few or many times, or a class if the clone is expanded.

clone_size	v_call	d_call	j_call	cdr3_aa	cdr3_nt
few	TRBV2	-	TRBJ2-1	CASMGPGTFAYNEQFF	TGTGCCAGCATGGGCCCCGGGACTTTTGCCTACAATGAGCAGTTCTTC
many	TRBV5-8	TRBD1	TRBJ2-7	CASSFWVRDRLYF	TGTGCCAGCAGCTTTTGGGTCCGGGACAGACTTTACTTC
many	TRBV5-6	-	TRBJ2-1	CASSRWGVGPGEQFF	TGTGCCAGCAGCCGCTGGGGAGTAGGCCCCGGTGAGCAGTTCTTC
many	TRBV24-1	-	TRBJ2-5	CATSDLPLEGLGYIQETQYF	TGTGCCACCAGTGATTTGCCTCTTGAGGGGTTGGGGTACATACAAGAGACCCAGTACTTC
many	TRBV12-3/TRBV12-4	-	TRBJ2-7	CASSFRQGSYEQYF	TGCGCCAGCAGCTTTCGGCAGGGGTCCTACGAGCAGTACTTC
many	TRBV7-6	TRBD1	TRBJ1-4	CASSLPYRGTNEKLFF	TGTGCCAGCAGCTTACCCTACAGGGGGACTAATGAAAAACTGTTTTTT
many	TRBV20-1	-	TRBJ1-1	CSAWGMSGPRAEAFF	TGCAGTGCTTGGGGGATGTCGGGCCCCCGGGCTGAAGCTTTCTTT
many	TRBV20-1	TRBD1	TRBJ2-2	CSARDRGYTGELFF	TGCAGTGCTAGGGACAGGGGGTACACCGGGGAGCTGTTTTTT
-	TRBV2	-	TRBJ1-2	CASTGTPSRGYTF	TGTGCCAGCACCGGGACACCTTCTCGCGGCTACACCTTC
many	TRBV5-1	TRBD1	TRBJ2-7	CASSRGQGAYEQYF	TGCGCCAGCAGCAGGGGACAGGGGGCGTACGAGCAGTACTTC
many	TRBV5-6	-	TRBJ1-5	CASSLDDGTLSNQPQHF	TGTGCCAGCAGCTTGGATGATGGGACCCTGAGCAATCAGCCCCAGCATTTT
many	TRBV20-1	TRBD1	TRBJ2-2	CSAYGQGATGELFF	TGCAGTGCTTATGGACAGGGGGCTACCGGGGAGCTGTTTTTT
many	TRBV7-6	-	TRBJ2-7	CASSSLRGTHEQYF	TGTGCCAGCAGCTCCCTCCGCGGGACCCACGAGCAGTACTTC
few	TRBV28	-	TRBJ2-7	CASRGGVYEQYF	TGTGCCAGCAGAGGGGGGGTTTACGAGCAGTACTTC
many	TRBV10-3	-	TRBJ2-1	CAISSVQGYNEQFF	TGTGCCATCAGCTCGGTACAGGGTTACAATGAGCAGTTCTTC
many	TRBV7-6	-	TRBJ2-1	CASSLSRANLRSYNEQFF	TGTGCCAGCAGCTTAAGTAGGGCGAACCTCCGCTCCTACAATGAGCAGTTCTTC
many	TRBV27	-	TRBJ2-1	CATGHLDRPDNEQFF	TGTGCCACCGGTCACCTCGATCGACCGGACAATGAGCAGTTCTTC
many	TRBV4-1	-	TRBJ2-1	CASSQSLEQFF	TGCGCCAGCAGCCAATCGCTTGAGCAGTTCTTC
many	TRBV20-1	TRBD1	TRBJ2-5	CSARKGQSQGAQYF	TGCAGTGCTAGAAAGGGACAGTCTCAGGGGGCCCAGTACTTC
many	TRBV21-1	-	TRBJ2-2	CASRVWPGELFF	TGTGCCAGCAGAGTCTGGCCCGGGGAGCTGTTTTTT
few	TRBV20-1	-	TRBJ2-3	CSARVLDTQYF	TGCAGTGCTAGAGTCTTGGATACGCAGTATTTT